The source of this T cell receptor beta chain is a study of early T cells in non-severe SARS-CoV-2 infection. TCRdb passed the 5' RACE reads through MiXCR, listing each CDR3 protein once. The table lists around 88,000 distinct CDR3 sequences, over 13% of them singletons, with more than 6.5% in the top ten. The TCR originated in an adult who was a healthcare worker with PCR-confirmed SARS-CoV-2 infection or an uninfected control (not recorded which). Sequencing was performed on whole blood.

The CDR3 loop reads CASSLVSGQGTDTQYF. CDR3 in DNA: TGCGCCAGCAGCTTAGTTTCCGGACAGGGCACAGATACGCAGTATTTT. The chain couples TRBV5-1 to TRBJ2-3; 7 nucleotides agree with TRBD1. Germline CDR1 reads SGHRS; CDR2 reads YFSETQ. The CDR3 is 16 residues long. V lost 2 bases, J lost 1 base, and 7 bases stayed unmatched.